This TCR beta chain was captured in a study of regulatory T cells in long-lasting Graves disease. Points from the study as a whole: Thyroid tissue was not studied; only peripheral blood was.

For TCR beta, libraries came from iRepertoire HTBI primers and Arm-PCR of CDR3 regions. From the multiplex PCR reads, TCRdb called clonotypes with MiXCR, one entry per CDR3 protein. This sample has a few hundred thousand distinct CDR3 sequences, with over 15% found just once. This sample's time point: newly diagnosed GD, antithyroid drugs for less than 3 months. PBMCs provided the RNA from which the TCR library was made. As for this clonotype: Its target is not known.

Separately, the same data were catalogued under a study of T cells in Graves' hyperthyroidism and ophthalmopathy. That source reports: First-round RT-PCR of the TCR CDR3 relied on the HTBI primer set. In the blood, most expanded thyroid clonotypes above 0.001 appeared as well.

This sample comprised peripheral blood mononuclear cells (PBMCs), obtained at new diagnosis, from a patient treated with antithyroid drugs. This sequence was found in a man aged 40-55 years with Graves disease.

CDR3 in DNA: TGTGCCAGCAGTCCCATTTTGGGACAGGGTTTTCGCGAGCAGTACTTC. The encoded protein is CASSPILGQGFREQYF. V and J are TRBV27 and TRBJ2-7; 9 bases align to TRBD1. The V and J ends lost 5 bases and 6 bases, in that order; junction bases with no gene match: 14. The CDR3 runs 16 residues. Looked up from germline, CDR1 is MNHEY and CDR2 is SMNVEV (reference sequence).